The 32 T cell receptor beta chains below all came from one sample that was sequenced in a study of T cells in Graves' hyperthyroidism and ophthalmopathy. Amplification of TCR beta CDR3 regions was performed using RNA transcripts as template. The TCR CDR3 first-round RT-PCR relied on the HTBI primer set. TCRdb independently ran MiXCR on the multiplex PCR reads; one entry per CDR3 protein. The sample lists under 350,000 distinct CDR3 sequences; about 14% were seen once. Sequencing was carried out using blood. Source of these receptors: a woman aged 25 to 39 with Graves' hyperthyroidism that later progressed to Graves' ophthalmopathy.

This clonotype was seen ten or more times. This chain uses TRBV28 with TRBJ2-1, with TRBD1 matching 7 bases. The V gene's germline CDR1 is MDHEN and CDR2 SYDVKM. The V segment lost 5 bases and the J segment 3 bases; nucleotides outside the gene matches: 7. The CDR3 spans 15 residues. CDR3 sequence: CASSGQAGYYNEQFF. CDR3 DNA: TGTGCCAGCAGTGGACAGGCTGGATACTACAATGAGCAGTTCTTC.

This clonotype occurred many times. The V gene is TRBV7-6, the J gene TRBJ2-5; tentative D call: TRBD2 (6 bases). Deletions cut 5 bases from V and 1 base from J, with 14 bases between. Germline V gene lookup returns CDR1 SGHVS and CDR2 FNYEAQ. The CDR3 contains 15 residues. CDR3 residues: CASSHRAGIQETQYF. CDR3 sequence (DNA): TGTGCCAGCAGCCACAGAGCGGGTATCCAAGAGACCCAGTACTTC.

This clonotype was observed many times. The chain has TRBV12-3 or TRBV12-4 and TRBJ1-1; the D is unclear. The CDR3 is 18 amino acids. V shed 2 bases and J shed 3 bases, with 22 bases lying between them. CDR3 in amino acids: CASSLNIGSPLEDTEAFF. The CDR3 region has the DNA TGTGCCAGCAGTTTAAATATCGGCAGCCCCTTAGAGGACACTGAAGCTTTCTTT.

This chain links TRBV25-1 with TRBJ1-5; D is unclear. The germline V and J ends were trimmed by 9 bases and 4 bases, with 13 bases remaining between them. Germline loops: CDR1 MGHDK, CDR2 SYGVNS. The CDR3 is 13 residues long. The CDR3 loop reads CASQENMNQPQHF. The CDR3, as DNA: TGTGCCAGTCAGGAGAATATGAATCAGCCCCAGCATTTT.

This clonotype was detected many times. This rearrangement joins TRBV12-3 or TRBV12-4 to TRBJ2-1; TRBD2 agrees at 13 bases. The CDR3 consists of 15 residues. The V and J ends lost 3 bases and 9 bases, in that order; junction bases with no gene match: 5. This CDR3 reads CASSFGLAGAGEQFF. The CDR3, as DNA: TGTGCCAGCAGTTTCGGACTAGCGGGAGCGGGTGAGCAGTTCTTC.

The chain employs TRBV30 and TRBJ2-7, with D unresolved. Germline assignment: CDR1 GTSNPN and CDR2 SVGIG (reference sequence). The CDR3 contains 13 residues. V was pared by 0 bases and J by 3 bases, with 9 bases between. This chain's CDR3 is CAWSVLKFYEQYF. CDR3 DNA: TGTGCCTGGAGTGTCTTAAAATTCTACGAGCAGTACTTC.

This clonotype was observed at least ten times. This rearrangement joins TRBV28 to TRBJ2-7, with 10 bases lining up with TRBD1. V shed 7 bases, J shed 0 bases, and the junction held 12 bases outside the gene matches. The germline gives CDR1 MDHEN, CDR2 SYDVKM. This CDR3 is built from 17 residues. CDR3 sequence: CASNQLGGTGVSYEQYF. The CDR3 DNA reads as TGTGCCAGCAATCAATTAGGGGGGACAGGGGTCTCCTACGAGCAGTACTTC.

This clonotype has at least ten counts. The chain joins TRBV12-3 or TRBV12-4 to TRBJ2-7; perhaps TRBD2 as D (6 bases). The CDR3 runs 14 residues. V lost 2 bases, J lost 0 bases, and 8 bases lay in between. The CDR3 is CASSLIGSSYEQYF. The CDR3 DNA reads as TGTGCCAGCAGTTTAATCGGGAGCTCCTACGAGCAGTACTTC.

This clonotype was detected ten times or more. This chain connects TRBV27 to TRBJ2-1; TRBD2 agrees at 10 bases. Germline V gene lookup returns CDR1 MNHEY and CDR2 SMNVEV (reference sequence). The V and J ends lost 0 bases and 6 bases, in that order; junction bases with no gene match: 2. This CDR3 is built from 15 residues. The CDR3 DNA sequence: TGTGCCAGCAGTTTATCGGGACTAGCGTTCAATGAGCAGTTCTTC. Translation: CASSLSGLAFNEQFF.

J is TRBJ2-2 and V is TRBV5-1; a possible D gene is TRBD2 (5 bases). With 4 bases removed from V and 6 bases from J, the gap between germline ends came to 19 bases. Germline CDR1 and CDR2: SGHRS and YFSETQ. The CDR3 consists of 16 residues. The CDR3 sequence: CASSTLRGSKAGELFF. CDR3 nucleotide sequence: TGCGCCAGCAGCACACTTAGAGGGTCGAAGGCCGGGGAGCTGTTTTTT.

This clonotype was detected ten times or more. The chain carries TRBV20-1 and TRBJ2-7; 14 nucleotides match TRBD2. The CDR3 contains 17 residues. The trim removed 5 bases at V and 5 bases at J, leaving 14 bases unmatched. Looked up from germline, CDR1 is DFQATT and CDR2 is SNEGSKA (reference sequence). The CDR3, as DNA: TGCAGTGCTCGGGGACTAGCGGGAGTTCGAGAAAGGGACGAGCAGTACTTC. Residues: CSARGLAGVRERDEQYF.

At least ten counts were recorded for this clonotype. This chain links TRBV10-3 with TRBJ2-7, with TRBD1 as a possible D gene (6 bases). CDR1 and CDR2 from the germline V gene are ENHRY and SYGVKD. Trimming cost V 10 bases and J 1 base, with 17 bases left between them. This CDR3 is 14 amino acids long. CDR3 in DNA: TGTGCCACCGAGGCCGGACAGCTTTCCTACGAGCAGTACTTC. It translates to CATEAGQLSYEQYF.

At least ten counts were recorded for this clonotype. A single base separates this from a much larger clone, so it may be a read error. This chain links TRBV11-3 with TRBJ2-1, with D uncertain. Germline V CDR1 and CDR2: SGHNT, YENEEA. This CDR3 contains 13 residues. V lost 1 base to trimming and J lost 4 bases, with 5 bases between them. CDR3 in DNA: TGTGCCAGCAGCTTAGGGAATTACAATGAGCAGTTCTTC. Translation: CASSLGNYNEQFF.

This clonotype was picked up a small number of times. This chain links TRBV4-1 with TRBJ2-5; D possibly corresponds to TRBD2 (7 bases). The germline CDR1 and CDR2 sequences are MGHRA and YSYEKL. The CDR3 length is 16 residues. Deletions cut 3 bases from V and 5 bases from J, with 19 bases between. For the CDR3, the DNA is TGCGCCAGCAGCCATCCCGAGGGAGGGGGGAGGGAGACCCAGTACTTC. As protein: CASSHPEGGGRETQYF.

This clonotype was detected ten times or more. Here the CDR3 reads CASSLQGSGYTF. As DNA, the CDR3 is TGTGCCAGCAGCTTACAGGGCAGTGGCTACACCTTC. The rearrangement joins TRBV7-9 to TRBJ1-2, with D maybe TRBD1 (5 bases). This CDR3 has 12 residues. Germline V gives CDR1 SEHNR, CDR2 FQNEAQ (reference sequence). Trimming removed 2 bases from V and 7 bases from J, with 8 bases in between.

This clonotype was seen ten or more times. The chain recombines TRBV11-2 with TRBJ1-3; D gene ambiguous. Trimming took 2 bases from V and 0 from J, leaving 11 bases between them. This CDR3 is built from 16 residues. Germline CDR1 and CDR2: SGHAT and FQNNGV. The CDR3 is CASSLYRRDSGNTIYF. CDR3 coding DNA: TGTGCCAGCAGCTTATACCGACGGGACTCTGGAAACACCATATATTTT.

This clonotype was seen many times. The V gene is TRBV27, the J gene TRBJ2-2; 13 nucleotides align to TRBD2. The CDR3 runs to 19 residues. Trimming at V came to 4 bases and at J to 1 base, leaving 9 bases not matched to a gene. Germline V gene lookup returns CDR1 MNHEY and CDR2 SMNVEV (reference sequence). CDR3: CASSSRLAGGTMNTGELFF. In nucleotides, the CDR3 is TGTGCCAGCAGTTCCCGACTAGCGGGAGGTACTATGAACACCGGGGAGCTGTTTTTT.

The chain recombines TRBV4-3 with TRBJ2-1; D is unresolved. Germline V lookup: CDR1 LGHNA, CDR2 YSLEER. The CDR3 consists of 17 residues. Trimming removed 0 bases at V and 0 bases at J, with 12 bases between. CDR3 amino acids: CASSQEKGSLSYNEQFF. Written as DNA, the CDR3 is TGCGCCAGCAGCCAAGAGAAGGGATCCCTCTCCTACAATGAGCAGTTCTTC.

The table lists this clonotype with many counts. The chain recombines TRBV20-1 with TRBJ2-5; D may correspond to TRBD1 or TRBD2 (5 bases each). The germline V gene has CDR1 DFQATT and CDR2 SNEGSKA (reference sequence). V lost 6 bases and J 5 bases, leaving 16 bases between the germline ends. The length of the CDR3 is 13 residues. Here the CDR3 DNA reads TGCAGTGCCCTATCGGGGCCTCGGGAGACCCAGTACTTC. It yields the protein CSALSGPRETQYF.

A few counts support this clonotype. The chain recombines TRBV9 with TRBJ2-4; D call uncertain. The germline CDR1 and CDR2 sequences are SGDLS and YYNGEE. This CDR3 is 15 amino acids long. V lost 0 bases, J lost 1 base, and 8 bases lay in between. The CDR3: CASSVEASAKNIQYF. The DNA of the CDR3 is TGTGCCAGCAGCGTAGAAGCGTCCGCCAAAAACATTCAGTACTTC. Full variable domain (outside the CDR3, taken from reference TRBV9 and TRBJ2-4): DSGVTQTPKHLITATGQRVTLRCSPRSGDLSVYWYQQSLDQGLQFLIQYYNGEERAKGNILERFSAQQFPDLHSELNLSSLELGDSALYFCASSVEASAKNIQYFGAGTRLSVL.

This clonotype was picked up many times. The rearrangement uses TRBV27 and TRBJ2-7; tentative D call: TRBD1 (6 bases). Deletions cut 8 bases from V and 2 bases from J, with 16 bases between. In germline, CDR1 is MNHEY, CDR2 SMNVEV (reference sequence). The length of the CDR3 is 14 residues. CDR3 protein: CASFSLDSPYEQYF. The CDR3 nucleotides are TGTGCCAGCTTCAGTTTGGACAGCCCCTACGAGCAGTACTTC.

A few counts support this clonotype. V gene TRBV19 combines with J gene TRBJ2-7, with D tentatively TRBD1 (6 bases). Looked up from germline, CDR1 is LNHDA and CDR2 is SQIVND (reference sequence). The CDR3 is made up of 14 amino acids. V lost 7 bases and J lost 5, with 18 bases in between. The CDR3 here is CASNGGLPMDEQYF. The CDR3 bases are TGTGCCAGTAATGGGGGCCTTCCGATGGACGAGCAGTACTTC.

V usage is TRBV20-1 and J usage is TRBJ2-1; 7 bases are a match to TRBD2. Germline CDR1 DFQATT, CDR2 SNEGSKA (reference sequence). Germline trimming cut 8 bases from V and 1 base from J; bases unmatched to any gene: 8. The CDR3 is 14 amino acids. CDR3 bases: TGCAGTACTTCTGCGGGGGATTCCTACAATGAGCAGTTCTTC. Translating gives CSTSAGDSYNEQFF.

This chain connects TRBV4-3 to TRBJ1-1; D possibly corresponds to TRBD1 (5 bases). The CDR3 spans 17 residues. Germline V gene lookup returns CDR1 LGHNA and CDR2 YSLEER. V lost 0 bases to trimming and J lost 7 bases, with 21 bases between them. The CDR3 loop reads CASSQDYSGTGGSEAFF. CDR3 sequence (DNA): TGCGCCAGCAGCCAAGATTATTCAGGGACCGGCGGGAGTGAAGCTTTCTTT.

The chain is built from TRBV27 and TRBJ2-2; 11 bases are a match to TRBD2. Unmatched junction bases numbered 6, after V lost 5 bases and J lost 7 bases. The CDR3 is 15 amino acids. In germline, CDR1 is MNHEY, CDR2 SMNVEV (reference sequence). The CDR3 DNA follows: TGTGCCAGCAGTAGAAGTACTAGCGGGAGCGGGGAGCTGTTTTTT. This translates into CASSRSTSGSGELFF.

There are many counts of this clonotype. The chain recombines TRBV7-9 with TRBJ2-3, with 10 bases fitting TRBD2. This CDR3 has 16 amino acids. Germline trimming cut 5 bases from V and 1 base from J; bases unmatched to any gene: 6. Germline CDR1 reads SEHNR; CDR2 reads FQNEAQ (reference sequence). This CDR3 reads CASSQGGLAGTDTQYF. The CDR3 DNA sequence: TGTGCCAGCAGCCAAGGCGGACTAGCGGGCACAGATACGCAGTATTTT.

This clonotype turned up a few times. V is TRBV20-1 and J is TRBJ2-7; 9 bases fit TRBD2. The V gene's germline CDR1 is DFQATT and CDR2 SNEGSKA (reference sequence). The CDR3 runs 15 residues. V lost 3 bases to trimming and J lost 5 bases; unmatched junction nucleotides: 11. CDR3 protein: CSARLNSGGWDEQYF. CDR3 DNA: TGCAGTGCTAGGTTGAATAGCGGGGGCTGGGACGAGCAGTACTTC.

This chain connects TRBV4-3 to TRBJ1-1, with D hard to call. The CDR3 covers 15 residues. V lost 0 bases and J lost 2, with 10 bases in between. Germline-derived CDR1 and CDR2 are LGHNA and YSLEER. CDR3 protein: CASSQDGRVNTEAFF. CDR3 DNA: TGCGCCAGCAGCCAAGATGGGCGGGTTAACACTGAAGCTTTCTTT.

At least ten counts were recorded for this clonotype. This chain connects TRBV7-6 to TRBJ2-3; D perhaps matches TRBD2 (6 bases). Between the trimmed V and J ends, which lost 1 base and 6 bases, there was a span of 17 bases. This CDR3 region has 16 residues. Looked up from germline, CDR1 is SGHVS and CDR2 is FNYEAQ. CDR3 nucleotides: TGTGCCAGCAGCTTAGACCCGGGAGCAGGTTTCGATACGCAGTATTTT. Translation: CASSLDPGAGFDTQYF.

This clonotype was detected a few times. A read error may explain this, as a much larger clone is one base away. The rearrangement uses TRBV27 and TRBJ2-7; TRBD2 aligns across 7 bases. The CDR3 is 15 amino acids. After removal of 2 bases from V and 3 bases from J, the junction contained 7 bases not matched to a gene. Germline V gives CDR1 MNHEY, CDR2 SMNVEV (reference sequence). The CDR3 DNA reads TGTGCCAGCAGTTTAGGGACGGGAGGAGTCTACGAGCAGTACTTC. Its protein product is CASSLGTGGVYEQYF.

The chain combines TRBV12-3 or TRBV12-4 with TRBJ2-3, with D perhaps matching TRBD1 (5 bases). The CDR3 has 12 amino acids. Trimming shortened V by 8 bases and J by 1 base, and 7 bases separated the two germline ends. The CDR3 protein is CASGRGTDTQYF. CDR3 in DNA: TGTGCCAGCGGCAGGGGCACAGATACGCAGTATTTT.

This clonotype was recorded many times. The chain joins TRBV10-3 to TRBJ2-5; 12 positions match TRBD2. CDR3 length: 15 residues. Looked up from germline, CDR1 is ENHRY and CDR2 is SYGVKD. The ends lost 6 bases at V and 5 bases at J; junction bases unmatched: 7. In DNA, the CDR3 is TGTGCCATCAGGGCGACTAGCGGGAGATCTGAGACCCAGTACTTC. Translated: CAIRATSGRSETQYF.